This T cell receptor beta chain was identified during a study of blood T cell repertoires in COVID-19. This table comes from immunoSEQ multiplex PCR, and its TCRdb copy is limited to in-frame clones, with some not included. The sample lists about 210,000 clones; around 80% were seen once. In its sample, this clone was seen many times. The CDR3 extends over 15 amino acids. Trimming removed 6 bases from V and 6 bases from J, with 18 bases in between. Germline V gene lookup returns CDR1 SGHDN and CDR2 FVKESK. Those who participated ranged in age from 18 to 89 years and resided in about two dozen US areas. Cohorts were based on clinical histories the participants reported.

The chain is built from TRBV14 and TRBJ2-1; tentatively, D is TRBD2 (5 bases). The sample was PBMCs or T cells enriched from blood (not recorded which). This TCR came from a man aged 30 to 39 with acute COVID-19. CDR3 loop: CASSAAAGGGNEQFF. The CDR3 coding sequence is TGTGCCAGCAGTGCCGCGGCGGGTGGCGGCAATGAGCAGTTCTTC. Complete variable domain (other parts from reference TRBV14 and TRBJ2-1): EAGVTQFPSHSVIEKGQTVTLRCDPISGHDNLYWYRRVMGKEIKFLLHFVKESKQDESGMPNNRFLAERTGGTYSTLKVQPAELEDSGVYFCASSAAAGGGNEQFFGPGTRLTVL.